These 5 T cell receptor beta chains share one sample of origin, sequenced in a study of T cell responses to AZD1222 COVID-19 vaccine. Libraries were prepared by immunoSEQ multiplex PCR; TCRdb keeps only in-frame clonotypes and omits some of them. Among around 110,000 clones, 80% to 85% were seen once, and the ten largest hold roughly 10%. This sample comprised peripheral blood, obtained on day 0 of AZD1222 vaccination. These receptor sequences come from an adult in good health.

The rearrangement joins TRBV29-1 to TRBJ1-1; 8 bases match TRBD1. V trimming: 7 bases; J trimming: 6 bases; junction bases outside the gene matches: 7. Germline V gene sequence: CDR1 SQVTM, CDR2 ANQGSEA. There are 12 residues in the CDR3. For the CDR3, the DNA is TGCAGCGGCAGGGGGCCCAAGGCTGAAGCTTTCTTT. This sequence encodes CSGRGPKAEAFF.

This chain joins TRBV5-4 and TRBJ1-1, with D unresolved. The CDR3 consists of 15 residues. V gave up 0 bases and J gave up 5 bases, with 14 bases separating them. Germline lookup yields CDR1 SGHNT and CDR2 YYREEE (reference sequence). CDR3 sequence reads: CASSLVSGFGTEAFF. CDR3 bases: TGTGCCAGCAGCTTGGTTTCTGGGTTTGGGACTGAAGCTTTCTTT.

The chain recombines TRBV5-8 with TRBJ1-5; 9 bases are shared with TRBD1. Trimming at V came to 8 bases and at J to 6 bases, leaving 21 bases not matched to a gene. CDR1 SGHTS and CDR2 YDEGEE come from the germline V gene. The CDR3 sequence is 18 residues long. CDR3 loop: CARHIPGQGEQEGQPQHF. CDR3 coding DNA: TGTGCCAGGCACATACCGGGACAGGGTGAACAGGAGGGTCAGCCCCAGCATTTT. The whole variable domain, filled in from reference TRBV5-8 and TRBJ1-5, reads EAGVTQSPTHLIKTRGQQATLRCSPISGHTSVYWYQQALGLGLQFLLWYDEGEERNRGNFPPRFSGRQFPNYSSELNVNALELEDSALYLCARHIPGQGEQEGQPQHFGDGTRLSIL.

The chain uses TRBV2 and TRBJ1-3; D uncertain. CDR1 and CDR2 from the germline V gene are SNHLY and FYNNEI. V was trimmed by 8 bases and J by 2 bases, leaving 7 bases between them. This CDR3 is built from 12 residues. The chain's CDR3 is CASQLAGNTIYF. The DNA for the CDR3 is TGTGCCAGCCAGCTAGCTGGAAACACCATATATTTT.

V is TRBV6-5 and J is TRBJ2-3; 11 bases fit TRBD2. Germline V gene data show CDR1 as MNHEY and CDR2 as SVGAGI. The ends lost 7 bases at V and 7 bases at J; junction bases unmatched: 7. The CDR3 has 14 residues. DNA of the CDR3: TGTGCCAGCACCGCTAGCGGGGGGCCCCATACGCAGTATTTT. Amino acid sequence: CASTASGGPHTQYF.